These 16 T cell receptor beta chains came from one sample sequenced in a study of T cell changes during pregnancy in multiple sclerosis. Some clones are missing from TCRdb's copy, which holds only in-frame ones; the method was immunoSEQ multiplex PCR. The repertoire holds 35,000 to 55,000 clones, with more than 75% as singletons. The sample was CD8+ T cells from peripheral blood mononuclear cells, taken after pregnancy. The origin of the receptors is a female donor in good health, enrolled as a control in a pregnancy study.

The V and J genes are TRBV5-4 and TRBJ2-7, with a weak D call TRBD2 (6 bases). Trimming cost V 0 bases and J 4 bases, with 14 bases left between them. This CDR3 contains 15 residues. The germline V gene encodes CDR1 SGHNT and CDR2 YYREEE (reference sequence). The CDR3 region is CASSLEGRDPYEQYF. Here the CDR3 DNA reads TGTGCCAGCAGCTTGGAGGGGCGGGACCCATACGAGCAGTACTTC.

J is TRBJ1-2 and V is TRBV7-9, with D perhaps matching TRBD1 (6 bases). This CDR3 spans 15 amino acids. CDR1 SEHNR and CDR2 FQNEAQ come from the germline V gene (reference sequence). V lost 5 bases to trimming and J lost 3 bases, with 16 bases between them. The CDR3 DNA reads TGTGCCAGCAGCCTACCGGGGCAGGGGTACTATGGCTACACCTTC. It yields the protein CASSLPGQGYYGYTF.

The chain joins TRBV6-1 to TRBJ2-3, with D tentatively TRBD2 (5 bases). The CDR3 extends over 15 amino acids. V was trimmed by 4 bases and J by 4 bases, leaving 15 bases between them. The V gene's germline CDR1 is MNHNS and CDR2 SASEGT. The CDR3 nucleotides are TGTGCCAGCAGTGCCCCGGTTTTAGCGCCAGATACGCAGTATTTT. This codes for CASSAPVLAPDTQYF.

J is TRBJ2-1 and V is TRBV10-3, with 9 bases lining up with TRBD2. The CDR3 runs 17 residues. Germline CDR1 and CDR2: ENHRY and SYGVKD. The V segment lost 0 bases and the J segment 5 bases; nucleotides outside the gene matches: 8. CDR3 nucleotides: TGTGCCATCAGTGAGTCTCAGGCTAGCGGGGACCACAATGAGCAGTTCTTC. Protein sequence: CAISESQASGDHNEQFF.

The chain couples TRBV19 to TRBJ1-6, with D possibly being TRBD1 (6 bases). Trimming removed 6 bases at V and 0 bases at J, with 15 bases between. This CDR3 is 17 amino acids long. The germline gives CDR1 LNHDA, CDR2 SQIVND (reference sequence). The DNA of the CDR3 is TGTGCCAGTAGCCCGGGACACCCGAGCTCCTATAATTCACCCCTCCACTTT. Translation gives CASSPGHPSSYNSPLHF.

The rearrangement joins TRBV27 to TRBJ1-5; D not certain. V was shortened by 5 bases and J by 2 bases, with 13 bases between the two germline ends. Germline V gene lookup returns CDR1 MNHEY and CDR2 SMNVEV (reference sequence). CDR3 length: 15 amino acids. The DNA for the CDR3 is TGTGCCAGCAGTCCCAGGCCGTTGGGCAATCAGCCCCAGCATTTT. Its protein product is CASSPRPLGNQPQHF.

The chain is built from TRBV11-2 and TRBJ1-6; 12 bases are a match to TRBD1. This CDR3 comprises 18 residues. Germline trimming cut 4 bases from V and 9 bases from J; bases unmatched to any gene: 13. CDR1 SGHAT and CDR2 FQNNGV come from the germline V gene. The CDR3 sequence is CASSSSPGQGARGSPLHF. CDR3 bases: TGTGCCAGCAGCTCATCGCCGGGACAGGGGGCGAGAGGTTCACCCCTCCACTTT.

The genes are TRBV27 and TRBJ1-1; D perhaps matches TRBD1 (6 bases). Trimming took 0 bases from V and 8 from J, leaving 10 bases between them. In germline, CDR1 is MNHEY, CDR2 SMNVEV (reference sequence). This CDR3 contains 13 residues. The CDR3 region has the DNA TGTGCCAGCAGTTTATCCACAGGGACGGAAGCTTTCTTT. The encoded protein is CASSLSTGTEAFF.

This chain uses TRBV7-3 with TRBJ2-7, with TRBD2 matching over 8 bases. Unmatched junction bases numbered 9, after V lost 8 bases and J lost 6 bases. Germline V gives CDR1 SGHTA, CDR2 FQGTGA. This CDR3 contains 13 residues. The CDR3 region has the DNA TGTGCCAGCTCTCCCGGGGGGGCCGGCGAGCAGTACTTC. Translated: CASSPGGAGEQYF.

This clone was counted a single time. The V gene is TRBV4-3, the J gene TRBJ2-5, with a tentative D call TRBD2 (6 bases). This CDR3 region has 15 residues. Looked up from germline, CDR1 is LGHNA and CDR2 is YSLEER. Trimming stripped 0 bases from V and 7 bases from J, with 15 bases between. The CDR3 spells CASSQDLAPRWTQYF. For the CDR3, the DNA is TGCGCCAGCAGCCAAGATCTAGCGCCCCGGTGGACCCAGTACTTC.

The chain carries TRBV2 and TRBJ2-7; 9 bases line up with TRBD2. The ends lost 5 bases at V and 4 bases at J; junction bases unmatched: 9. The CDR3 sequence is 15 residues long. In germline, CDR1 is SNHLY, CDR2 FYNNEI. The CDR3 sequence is CASSLVTSGSYEQYF. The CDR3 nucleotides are TGTGCCAGCAGTTTAGTAACTAGCGGGTCGTACGAGCAGTACTTC.

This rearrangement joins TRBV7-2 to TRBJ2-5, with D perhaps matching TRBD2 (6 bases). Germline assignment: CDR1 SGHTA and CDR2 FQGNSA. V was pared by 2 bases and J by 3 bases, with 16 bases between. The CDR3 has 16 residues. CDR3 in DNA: TGTGCCAGCAGCTTATCCCTCGCGGCGGGAAAAGAGACCCAGTACTTC. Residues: CASSLSLAAGKETQYF.

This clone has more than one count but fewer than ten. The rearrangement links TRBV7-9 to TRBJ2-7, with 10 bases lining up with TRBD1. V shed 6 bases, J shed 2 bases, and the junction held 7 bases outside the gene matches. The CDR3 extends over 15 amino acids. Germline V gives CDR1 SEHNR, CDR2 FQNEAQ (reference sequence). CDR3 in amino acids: CASSRSGTGAYEQYF. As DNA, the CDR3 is TGTGCCAGCAGTCGATCCGGGACAGGGGCCTACGAGCAGTACTTC.

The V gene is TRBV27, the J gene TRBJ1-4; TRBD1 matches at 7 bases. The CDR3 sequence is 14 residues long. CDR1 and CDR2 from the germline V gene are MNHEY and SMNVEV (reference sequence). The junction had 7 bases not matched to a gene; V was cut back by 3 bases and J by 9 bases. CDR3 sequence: CASSFSGGRKKLFF. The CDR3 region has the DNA TGTGCCAGCAGTTTCTCAGGGGGGAGGAAAAAACTGTTTTTT.

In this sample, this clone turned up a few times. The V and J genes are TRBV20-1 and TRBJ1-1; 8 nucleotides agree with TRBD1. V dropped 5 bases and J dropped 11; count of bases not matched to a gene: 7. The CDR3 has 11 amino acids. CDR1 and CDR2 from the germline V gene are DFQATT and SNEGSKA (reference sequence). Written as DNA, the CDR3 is TGCAGTGCTGTGGAGGACAGGGAGGCTTTCTTT. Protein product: CSAVEDREAFF.

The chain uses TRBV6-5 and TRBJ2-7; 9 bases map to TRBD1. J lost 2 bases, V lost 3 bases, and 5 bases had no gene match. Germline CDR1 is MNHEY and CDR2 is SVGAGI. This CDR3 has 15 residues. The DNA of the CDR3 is TGTGCCAGCAGTTATGGGACAGGGACTACCTACGAGCAGTACTTC. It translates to CASSYGTGTTYEQYF.